These 21 T cell receptor beta chains came from one sample sequenced in a study of CD8 T cells in ankylosing spondylitis. TCRdb fed the 5' RACE reads into MiXCR, producing one record per CDR3 protein. The repertoire holds a few hundred thousand distinct CDR3 sequences, with 20% to 25% as singletons. Sequenced input: blood, either unsorted or a sorted T cell fraction (not recorded which). The receptor set was obtained from a male donor with ankylosing spondylitis or in good health (not recorded which).

This clonotype has only a few counts. This rearrangement joins TRBV5-1 to TRBJ2-7; D not certain. The ends were cut back, 0 bases at V and 7 bases at J, with 17 bases in the middle. From germline, CDR1 is SGHRS and CDR2 YFSETQ. CDR3 length equals 15 residues. CDR3 protein: CASSLEGSPEGEQYF. Here the CDR3 DNA reads TGCGCCAGCAGCTTGGAAGGTTCCCCCGAAGGTGAGCAGTACTTC.

The rearrangement uses TRBV10-3 and TRBJ2-7, with a possible D match to TRBD2 (5 bases). CDR3 length equals 15 residues. CDR1 is ENHRY and CDR2 is SYGVKD in the germline V gene. Trimming stripped 3 bases from V and 0 bases from J, with 12 bases between. DNA of the CDR3: TGTGCCATCAGTGATGGCGGGTTTAGCTCCTACGAGCAGTACTTC. It is translated as CAISDGGFSSYEQYF.

CDR3 DNA: TGTGCCAGCAGCCCCACCGCTGCCCACGAGCAGTACTTC. As protein: CASSPTAAHEQYF. The genes are TRBV7-9 and TRBJ2-7, with unresolved D. Germline loops: CDR1 SEHNR, CDR2 FQNEAQ (reference sequence). V was pared by 5 bases and J by 5 bases, with 13 bases between. This CDR3 comprises 13 residues.

This clonotype was detected many times. The chain joins TRBV3-1 to TRBJ2-7; TRBD1 matches 8 bases. Trimming at V came to 4 bases and at J to 0 bases, leaving 8 bases not matched to a gene. The CDR3 has 16 amino acids. CDR1 is LGHDT, CDR2 YNNKEL, per germline (reference sequence). The CDR3 region has the DNA TGTGCCAGCAGCCCCCGGGTCGGGACAGGCTCCTACGAGCAGTACTTC. Its protein product is CASSPRVGTGSYEQYF.

The chain combines TRBV4-1 with TRBJ2-4; 15 bases are shared with TRBD2. The CDR3 covers 17 residues. The V gene end was trimmed by 3 bases and the J gene end by 11 bases; junction bases not matched to a gene: 11. Germline CDR1 and CDR2: MGHRA and YSYEKL. In DNA, the CDR3 is TGCGCCAGCAGCCAGGGGACTAGCGGGGGGTCCCCCCGTGTTCAGTACTTC. Its protein product is CASSQGTSGGSPRVQYF.

This sequence joins TRBV7-9 and TRBJ1-1, with 9 bases fitting TRBD1. With V trimmed by 5 bases and J by 7 bases, 8 bases remained unmatched. The germline CDR1 and CDR2 sequences are SEHNR and FQNEAQ (reference sequence). This CDR3 is 14 amino acids long. The CDR3 sequence: CASSPGTGWGEAFF. In DNA form, the CDR3 reads TGTGCCAGCAGCCCCGGGACAGGGTGGGGTGAAGCTTTCTTT.

This sequence joins TRBV7-9 and TRBJ2-3; D is possibly TRBD2 (5 bases). Trimming cost V 3 bases and J 6 bases, with 16 bases left between them. The CDR3 covers 15 residues. The V gene's germline CDR1 is SEHNR and CDR2 FQNEAQ (reference sequence). Here the CDR3 reads CASSFSNGQRDTQYF. CDR3 nucleotides: TGTGCCAGCAGCTTTAGTAACGGCCAGCGGGATACGCAGTATTTT.

The chain recombines TRBV12-3 or TRBV12-4 with TRBJ2-5; the match to TRBD2 covers 12 bases. Trimming at V came to 4 bases and at J to 4 bases, leaving 4 bases not matched to a gene. The CDR3 is 15 residues long. CDR3 in amino acids: CASSSGLAGSETQYF. The CDR3 region has the DNA TGTGCCAGCAGTTCCGGACTAGCGGGGTCAGAGACCCAGTACTTC.

This clonotype was observed a handful of times. The chain combines TRBV4-1 with TRBJ1-6; possibly TRBD1 for D (6 bases). CDR1 and CDR2 from the germline V gene are MGHRA and YSYEKL. The CDR3 is made up of 19 amino acids. Trimming removed 0 bases at V and 7 bases at J, with 22 bases between. The chain's CDR3 is CASSQDWGTPVSDNSPLHF. The CDR3 DNA is TGCGCCAGCAGCCAAGACTGGGGGACACCCGTGTCGGACAATTCACCCCTCCACTTT.

The table lists this clonotype with a few counts. V and J are TRBV7-9 and TRBJ1-2; D not certain. Between the trimmed V and J ends, which lost 5 bases and 4 bases, there was a span of 23 bases. CDR3 length: 17 residues. Germline CDR1 reads SEHNR; CDR2 reads FQNEAQ (reference sequence). The CDR3 DNA reads TGTGCCAGCAGCCAGACGTCGGGGAGGGAGCCTCCCTATGGCTACACCTTC. Translating gives CASSQTSGREPPYGYTF.

A few counts support this clonotype. The chain combines TRBV12-3 or TRBV12-4 with TRBJ1-1, with D maybe TRBD1 (5 bases). Trimming left V 5 bases short and J 2 bases short, with 12 bases between. The CDR3 runs 14 residues. CDR3 loop: CASSIGGRNTEAFF. In nucleotides, the CDR3 is TGTGCCAGCAGTATTGGGGGTCGTAACACTGAAGCTTTCTTT.

The gene calls are TRBV6-1 and TRBJ1-2, with D unclear. Germline CDR1 MNHNS, CDR2 SASEGT. The CDR3 runs to 16 residues. Trimming cost V 5 bases and J 5 bases, with 21 bases left between them. CDR3 loop: CASSYALRQKEYGYTF. The CDR3 DNA reads TGTGCCAGCAGTTACGCGCTTAGACAAAAAGAGTATGGCTACACCTTC.

Only a few counts were recorded for this clonotype. The chain uses TRBV7-9 and TRBJ2-1, with TRBD1 matching 7 bases. The CDR3 runs to 15 residues. The V gene's germline CDR1 is SEHNR and CDR2 FQNEAQ (reference sequence). The V and J ends lost 5 bases and 4 bases, in that order; junction bases with no gene match: 8. Here the CDR3 reads CASSIRDSFYNEQFF. Written as DNA, the CDR3 is TGTGCCAGCAGCATCCGGGACAGCTTTTACAATGAGCAGTTCTTC.

V usage is TRBV20-1 and J usage is TRBJ2-1, with 7 nucleotides matching TRBD2. CDR1 and CDR2 (germline): DFQATT, SNEGSKA (reference sequence). With 7 bases clipped from V and 7 bases from J, the junction kept 10 bases outside the gene matches. The CDR3 totals 13 residues. CDR3 sequence (DNA): TGCAGTGAGTTAGCGGGCCTGGGGAATGAGCAGTTCTTC. Residues: CSELAGLGNEQFF.

The table lists this clonotype with a count of one. The J gene is TRBJ2-5, the V gene TRBV9; TRBD2 agrees at 8 bases. The J segment lost 5 bases and the V segment lost 4 bases, leaving 10 bases of the junction unmatched. The CDR3 has 15 residues. Germline lookup yields CDR1 SGDLS and CDR2 YYNGEE. For the CDR3, the DNA is TGTGCCAGCAGCCCCGCGCGGGGCGGGGGGGAGACCCAGTACTTC. This codes for CASSPARGGGETQYF.

The chain carries TRBV5-8 and TRBJ1-5; perhaps TRBD1 as D (5 bases). This CDR3 comprises 15 residues. CDR1 and CDR2 from the germline V gene are SGHTS and YDEGEE. V was trimmed by 5 bases and J by 6 bases, leaving 18 bases between them. The CDR3 region is CASRLPDGGGQPQHF. Here the CDR3 DNA reads TGTGCCAGCAGGCTTCCGGATGGGGGGGGTCAGCCCCAGCATTTT.

This clonotype was picked up a small number of times. This chain links TRBV4-2 with TRBJ2-1; 9 nucleotides match TRBD1. J gave up 2 bases and V 3 bases, and 5 bases lay outside the gene matches. CDR3 length: 16 residues. In germline, CDR1 is LGHNA, CDR2 YNFKEQ. CDR3 amino acids: CASSQNRGRPYNEQFF. The CDR3 bases are TGTGCCAGCAGCCAGAACAGGGGGCGACCCTACAATGAGCAGTTCTTC.

This chain connects TRBV5-5 to TRBJ2-7, with D unclear. The CDR3 length is 15 residues. Trimming cost V 8 bases and J 3 bases, with 21 bases left between them. Germline values: CDR1 SGHKS, CDR2 YYEKEE (reference sequence). For the CDR3, the DNA is TGTGCCAGTCTACCCAATCCCAGTAGTGTCTACGAGCAGTACTTC. Amino acids: CASLPNPSSVYEQYF.

The chain employs TRBV12-3 or TRBV12-4 and TRBJ2-7, with no clear D. V was trimmed by 3 bases and J by 6 bases, leaving 15 bases between them. The CDR3 is made up of 14 amino acids. This CDR3 is CASSFDGLSSEQYF. In DNA form, the CDR3 reads TGTGCCAGCAGTTTCGACGGGCTCAGCAGCGAGCAGTACTTC.

This clonotype was detected only once. V and J are TRBV10-3 and TRBJ2-5; D not certain. Between the trimmed V and J ends, which lost 8 bases and 5 bases, there was a span of 15 bases. The CDR3 is made up of 13 amino acids. Germline CDR1 and CDR2: ENHRY and SYGVKD. CDR3 sequence reads: CAIGPGRSETQYF. The CDR3 DNA is TGTGCCATCGGGCCAGGCAGGTCGGAGACCCAGTACTTC.

This sequence joins TRBV6-1 and TRBJ2-7; D unclear. The CDR3 is made up of 16 amino acids. V was pared by 7 bases and J by 0 bases, with 19 bases between. Per germline, CDR1 MNHNS and CDR2 SASEGT. The CDR3 spells CASTRPVSRLSYEQYF. The CDR3 region has the DNA TGTGCCAGCACCCGTCCCGTAAGCCGACTCTCCTACGAGCAGTACTTC.